A selection of T cell receptor beta chains follows, all from one sample in a study of blood T cell repertoires in COVID-19. Some clones are missing from TCRdb's copy, which holds only in-frame ones; the method was immunoSEQ multiplex PCR. The repertoire holds 50,000 to 70,000 clones, just over 85% seen once, with 6.9% in the top ten. The sample taken for sequencing was peripheral blood. These TCRs come from a man aged 45-60 years with active COVID-19. Each CDR3 is given with its conserved first and last residue. D genes are given only for firm matches.

j_call cdr3_length d_call v_call cdr3_nt cdr3_aa
TRBJ2-5 18 TRBD2 TRBV4-1 TGCGCCAGCAGCCAAGGGCGGGGAGCGGGAGGGCCCCAAGAGACCCAGTACTTC CASSQGRGAGGPQETQYF
TRBJ2-5 16 TRBD1 TRBV20-1 TGCAGTGCTAGTCCCTCCCTCGGACAGGGGCGGGAGACCCAGTACTTC CSASPSLGQGRETQYF
TRBJ2-5 14 TRBD2 TRBV9 TGTGCCAGCAGCGCTACTAGCGGTCAAGAGACCCAGTACTTC CASSATSGQETQYF
TRBJ2-1 14 TRBD2 TRBV2 TGTGCCAGCAGTGAAATGGGGAGGGCGGGGGAGCAGTTCTTC CASSEMGRAGEQFF
TRBJ2-1 17 TRBD2 TRBV4-2 TGTGCCAGCAGCCAAGAAGTGGGTAGCGGGAGCTACAATGAGCAGTTCTTC CASSQEVGSGSYNEQFF
TRBJ1-2 17 TRBD1 TRBV9 TGTGCCAGCAGCGGGAACCCAACGACAGGGCTAGGATATGGCTACACCTTC CASSGNPTTGLGYGYTF
TRBJ1-1 14 TRBD1 TRBV2 TGTGCCAGCAGAGGGGGACAGCTGAACACTGAAGCTTTCTTT CASRGGQLNTEAFF
TRBJ1-2 17 TRBD1 TRBV2 TGTGCCAGCAGTGAATCCTACAACCCCGCAGGGGGGATTGGCTACACCTTC CASSESYNPAGGIGYTF
TRBJ1-1 16 TRBD1 TRBV30 TGTGCCTGGCGCAAAAGTTGGACAGGGACGGACACTGAAGCTTTCTTT CAWRKSWTGTDTEAFF
TRBJ2-5 16 TRBD1 TRBV7-3 TGTGCCAGCAGCTTAGGGACAGGAGAGGGGGAAGAGACCCAGTACTTC CASSLGTGEGEETQYF
TRBJ1-5 15 . TRBV28 TGTGCCAGCAGTCGGAAAGGGGTCAGCAATCAGCCCCAGCATTTT CASSRKGVSNQPQHF
TRBJ2-4 12 . TRBV6-5 TGTGCCACCAGCGACAGCCAAAACATTCAGTACTTC CATSDSQNIQYF
TRBJ2-1 19 TRBD2 TRBV14 TGTGCCAGCAGCCCAATACGGACCTGGCGGGAGTTGAAATACAATGAGCAGTTCTTC CASSPIRTWRELKYNEQFF